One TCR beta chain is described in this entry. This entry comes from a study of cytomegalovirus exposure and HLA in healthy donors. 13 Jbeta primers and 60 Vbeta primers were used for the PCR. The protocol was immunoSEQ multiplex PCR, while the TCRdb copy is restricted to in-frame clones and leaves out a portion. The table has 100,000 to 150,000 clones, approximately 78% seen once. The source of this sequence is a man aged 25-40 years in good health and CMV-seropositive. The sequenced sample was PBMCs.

The CDR3 sequence is CASSLAGQKETQYF. CDR3 nucleotides: TGCGCCAGCAGCTTGGCGGGACAGAAAGAGACCCAGTACTTC. This chain connects TRBV5-1 to TRBJ2-5, with 7 bases lining up with TRBD1. J gave up 3 bases and V 0 bases, and 2 bases lay outside the gene matches. CDR3 length equals 14 residues. The germline gives CDR1 SGHRS, CDR2 YFSETQ.